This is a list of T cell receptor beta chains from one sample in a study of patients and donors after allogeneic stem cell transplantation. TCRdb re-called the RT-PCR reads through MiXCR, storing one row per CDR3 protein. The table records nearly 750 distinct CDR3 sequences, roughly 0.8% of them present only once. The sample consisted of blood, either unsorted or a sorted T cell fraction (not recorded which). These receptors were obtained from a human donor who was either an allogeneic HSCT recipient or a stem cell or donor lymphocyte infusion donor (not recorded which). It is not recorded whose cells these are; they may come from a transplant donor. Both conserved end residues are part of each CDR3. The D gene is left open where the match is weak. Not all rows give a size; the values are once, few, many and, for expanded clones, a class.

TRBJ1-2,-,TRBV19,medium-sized,TGTGCCAGTAGTATCAGGTTGAGGGATGGCTACACCTTC,CASSIRLRDGYTF
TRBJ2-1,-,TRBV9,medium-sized,TGTGCCAGCAGCGTAGTCGGCGATGCTGACAATGAGCAGTTCTTC,CASSVVGDADNEQFF
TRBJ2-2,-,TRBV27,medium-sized,TGTGCCAGCAGTTTAGGGGCCAGCACCGGGGAGCTGTTTTTT,CASSLGASTGELFF
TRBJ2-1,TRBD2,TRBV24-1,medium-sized,TGTGCCACCAGTGACTTGGGACTAGCGGGACCCGGGGAGCAGTTCTTC,CATSDLGLAGPGEQFF
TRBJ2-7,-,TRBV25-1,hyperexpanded,TGTGCCAGCAGTGAAGGGCAGTACGAGCAGTACTTC,CASSEGQYEQYF
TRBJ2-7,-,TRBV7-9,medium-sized,TGTGCCAGCAGCTTAGAGGGTAGGGGATACGAGCAGTACTTC,CASSLEGRGYEQYF
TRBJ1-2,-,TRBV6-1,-,TGTGCCAGCAGTGAAAAAGGGGAGGGTGGCTACACCTTC,CASSEKGEGGYTF
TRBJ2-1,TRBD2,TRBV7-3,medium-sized,TGTGCCAGCAGCTCAAGCGGGAGCGGCTACAATGAGCAGTTCTTC,CASSSSGSGYNEQFF
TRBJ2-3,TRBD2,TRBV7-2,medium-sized,TGTGCCAGCAGCAGAACTAGCGGGGACACAGATACGCAGTATTTT,CASSRTSGDTDTQYF
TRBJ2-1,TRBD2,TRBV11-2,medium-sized,TGTGCCAGCAGCCAATTTCCCGGGACTAGCGTAAACAATGAGCAGTTCTTC,CASSQFPGTSVNNEQFF
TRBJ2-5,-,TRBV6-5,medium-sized,TGTGCCAGCGGTAAAGCAGAGACCCAGTACTTC,CASGKAETQYF
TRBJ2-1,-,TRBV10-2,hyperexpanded,TGCGCCAGCAGTGAGAGCAGGGGCGCTAGTGAGCAGTTCTTC,CASSESRGASEQFF
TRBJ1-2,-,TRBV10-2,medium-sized,TGCGCCAGCAGTGACGGGGACTATGGCTACACCTTC,CASSDGDYGYTF
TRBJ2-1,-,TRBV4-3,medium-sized,TGCGCCAGCAGCGACACCTACAATGAGCAGTTCTTC,CASSDTYNEQFF
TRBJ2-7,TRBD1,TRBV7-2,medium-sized,TGTGCCAGCAGCGGACAGGGCAATATCTACGAGCAGTACTTC,CASSGQGNIYEQYF
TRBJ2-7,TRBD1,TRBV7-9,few,TGTGCCAGCAGCTACGGGACAGGGGCGGTCGAGCAGTACTTC,CASSYGTGAVEQYF
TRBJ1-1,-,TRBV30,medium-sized,TGTGCCTGGAGGCGCGGGAACACTGAAGCTTTCTTT,CAWRRGNTEAFF
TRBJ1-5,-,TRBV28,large,TGTGCCAGCAGTTTCAGGGGTCAGCCCCAGCATTTT,CASSFRGQPQHF
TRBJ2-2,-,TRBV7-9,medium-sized,TGTGCCAGCAGCCCTGACGCGGCAACGAACACCGGGGAGCTGTTTTTT,CASSPDAATNTGELFF
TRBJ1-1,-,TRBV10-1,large,TGCGCCAGCAAGGCCAGAGAGAACACTGAAGCTTTCTTT,CASKARENTEAFF
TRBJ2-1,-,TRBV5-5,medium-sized,TGTGCCAGCAGCCCCGACTGGGCTGGAGAGCAGTTCTTC,CASSPDWAGEQFF
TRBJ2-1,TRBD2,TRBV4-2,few,TGTGCCAGCAGCCAAACTAGCGGGAGTTACAATGAGCAGTTCTTC,CASSQTSGSYNEQFF
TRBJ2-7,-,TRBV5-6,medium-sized,TGTGCCAGCAGCTTCCAGGGGGGCTCCGAGCAGTACTTC,CASSFQGGSEQYF
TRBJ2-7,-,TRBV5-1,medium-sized,TGCGCCAGCAGCTTGGGACCGGAGCAGTACTTC,CASSLGPEQYF
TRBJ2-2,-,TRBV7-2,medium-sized,TGTGCCAGCAGCTTAGGCTCTGGGGAGCTGTTTTTT,CASSLGSGELFF
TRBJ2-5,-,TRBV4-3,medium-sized,TGCGCCAGCAGCCAAGATAGGGGTAGCGCGCGGGAGACCCAGTACTTC,CASSQDRGSARETQYF
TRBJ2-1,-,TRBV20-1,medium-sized,TGCAGTGCCAGGCGGGTGTACAATGAGCAGTTCTTC,CSARRVYNEQFF